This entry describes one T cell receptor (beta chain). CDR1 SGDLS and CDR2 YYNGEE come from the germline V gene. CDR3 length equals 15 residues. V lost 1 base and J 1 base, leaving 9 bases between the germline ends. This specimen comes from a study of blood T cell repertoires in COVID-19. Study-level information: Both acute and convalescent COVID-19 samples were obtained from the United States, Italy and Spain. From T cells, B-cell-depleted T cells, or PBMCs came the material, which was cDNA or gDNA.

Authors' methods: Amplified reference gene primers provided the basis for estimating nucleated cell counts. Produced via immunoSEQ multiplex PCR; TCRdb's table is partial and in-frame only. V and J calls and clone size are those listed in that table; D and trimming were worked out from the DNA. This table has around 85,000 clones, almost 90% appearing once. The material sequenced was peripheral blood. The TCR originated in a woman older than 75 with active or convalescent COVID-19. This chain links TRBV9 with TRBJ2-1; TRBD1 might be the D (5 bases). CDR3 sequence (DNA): TGTGCCAGCAGCGTACAGGGTAGTTCCTACAATGAGCAGTTCTTC. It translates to CASSVQGSSYNEQFF.